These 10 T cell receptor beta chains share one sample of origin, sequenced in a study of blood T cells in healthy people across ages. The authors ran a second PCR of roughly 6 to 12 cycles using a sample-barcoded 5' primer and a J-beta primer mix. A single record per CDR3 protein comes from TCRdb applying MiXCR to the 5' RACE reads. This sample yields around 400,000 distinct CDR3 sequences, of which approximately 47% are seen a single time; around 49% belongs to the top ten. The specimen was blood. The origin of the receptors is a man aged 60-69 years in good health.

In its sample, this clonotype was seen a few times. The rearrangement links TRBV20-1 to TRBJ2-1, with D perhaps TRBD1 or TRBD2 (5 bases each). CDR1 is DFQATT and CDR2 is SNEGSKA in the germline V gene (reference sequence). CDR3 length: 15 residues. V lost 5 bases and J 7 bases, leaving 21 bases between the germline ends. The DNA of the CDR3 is TGCAGTGCTGAGAAGGTGGGGGAGAGGCGGAATGAGCAGTTCTTC. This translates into CSAEKVGERRNEQFF.

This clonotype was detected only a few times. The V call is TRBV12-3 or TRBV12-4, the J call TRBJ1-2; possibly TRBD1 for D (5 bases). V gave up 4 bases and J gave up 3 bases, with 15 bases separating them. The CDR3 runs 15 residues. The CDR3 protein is CASSSPSDRYYGYTF. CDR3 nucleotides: TGTGCCAGCAGTTCCCCCTCAGACAGATACTATGGCTACACCTTC.

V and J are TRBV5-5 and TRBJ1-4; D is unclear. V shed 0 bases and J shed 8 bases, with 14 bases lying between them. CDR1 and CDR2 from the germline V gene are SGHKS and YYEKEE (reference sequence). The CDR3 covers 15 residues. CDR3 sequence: CASSLGHSGIEKLFF. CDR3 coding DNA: TGTGCCAGCAGCTTGGGACACAGTGGCATCGAAAAACTGTTTTTT.

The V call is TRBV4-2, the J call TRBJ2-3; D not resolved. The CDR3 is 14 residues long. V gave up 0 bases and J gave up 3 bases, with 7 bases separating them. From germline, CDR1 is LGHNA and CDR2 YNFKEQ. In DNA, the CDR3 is TGTGCCAGCAGCCAAGAACAGACTACAGATACGCAGTATTTT. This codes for CASSQEQTTDTQYF.

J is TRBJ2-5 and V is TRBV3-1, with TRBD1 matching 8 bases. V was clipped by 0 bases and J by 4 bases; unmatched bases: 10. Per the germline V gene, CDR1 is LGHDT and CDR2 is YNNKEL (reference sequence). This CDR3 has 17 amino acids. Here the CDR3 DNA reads TGTGCCAGCAGCCAAGATATTGGCAGGGGGCTGGGAGAGACCCAGTACTTC. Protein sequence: CASSQDIGRGLGETQYF.

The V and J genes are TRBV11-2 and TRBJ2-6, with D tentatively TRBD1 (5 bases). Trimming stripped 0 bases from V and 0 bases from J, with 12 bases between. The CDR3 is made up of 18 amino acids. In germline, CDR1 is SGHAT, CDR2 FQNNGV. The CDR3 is CASSLEPGFPSGANVLTF. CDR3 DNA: TGTGCCAGCAGCTTAGAGCCAGGGTTTCCCTCTGGGGCCAACGTCCTGACTTTC.

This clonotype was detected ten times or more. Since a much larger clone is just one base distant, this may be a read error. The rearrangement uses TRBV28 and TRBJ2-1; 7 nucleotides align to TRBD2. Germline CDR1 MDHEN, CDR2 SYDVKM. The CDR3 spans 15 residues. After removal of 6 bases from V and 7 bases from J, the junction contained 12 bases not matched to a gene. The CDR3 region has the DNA TGTGCCAGCAGGCTAGGGCGAGCGGGATATAATGAGCAGTTCTTC. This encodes CASRLGRAGYNEQFF.

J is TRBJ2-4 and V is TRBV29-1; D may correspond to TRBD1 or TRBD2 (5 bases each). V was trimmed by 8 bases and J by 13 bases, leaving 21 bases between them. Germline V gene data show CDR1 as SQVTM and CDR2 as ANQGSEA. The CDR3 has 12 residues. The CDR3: CSIAGRVGEQYF. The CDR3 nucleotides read TGCAGCATCGCGGGCAGGGTCGGGGAGCAGTACTTC. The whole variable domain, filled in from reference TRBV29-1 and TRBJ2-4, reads SAVISQKPSRDICQRGTSLTIQCQVDSQVTMMFWYRQQPGQSLTLIATANQGSEATYESGFVIDKFPISRPNLTFSTLTVSNMSPEDSSIYLCSIAGRVGEQYFGAGTRLSVL.

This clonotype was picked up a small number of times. The CDR3 reads CASSSGTSGVLTDTQYF. The CDR3 bases are TGTGCCAGCAGCTCCGGGACTAGCGGGGTCCTCACAGATACGCAGTATTTT. The V gene is TRBV11-2, the J gene TRBJ2-3, with 13 bases lining up with TRBD2. Germline assignment: CDR1 SGHAT and CDR2 FQNNGV. The ends lost 4 bases at V and 2 bases at J; junction bases unmatched: 6. This CDR3 is 17 amino acids long.

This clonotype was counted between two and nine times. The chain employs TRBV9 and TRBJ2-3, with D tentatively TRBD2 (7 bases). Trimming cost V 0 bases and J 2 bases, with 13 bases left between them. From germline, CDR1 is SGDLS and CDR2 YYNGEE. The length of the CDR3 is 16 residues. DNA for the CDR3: TGTGCCAGCAGCGTAGCTACGGGGGGCCTCACAGATACGCAGTATTTT. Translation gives CASSVATGGLTDTQYF.